This entry concerns a single T cell receptor (beta chain). Its matching antigen is unknown. The donors were members of the roughly 120-subject validation cohort (separate from the roughly 670-subject first cohort). The data were taken from a study of cytomegalovirus exposure and HLA in healthy donors. Findings of the study overall: Overall, about 160 TCR beta chains were annotated as cytomegalovirus-associated. Per published reports, the classifier diagnosed cytomegalovirus status with high specificity and sensitivity. Clusters of TCRs from the first cohort tended to co-occur in the 120 or so validation repertoires (as a later analysis found).

Generated by immunoSEQ multiplex PCR, the TCRdb table keeps only in-frame clones and is missing some. The sample has 200,000 to 300,000 clones, approximately 87% seen once; the top ten hold around 2.6%. V was clipped by 0 bases and J by 5 bases; unmatched bases: 7. The CDR3 sequence is 15 residues long. CDR1 is SGDLS, CDR2 YYNGEE, per germline. The chain couples TRBV9 to TRBJ2-5, with TRBD2 matching 7 bases. Sequenced sample: PBMCs. The source is a man aged 18 to 29 in good health and CMV-seronegative. For the CDR3, the DNA is TGTGCCAGCAGCGTAGCGGGAGGCCCGGTGGAGACCCAGTACTTC. Translation: CASSVAGGPVETQYF.